The entry that follows covers one T cell receptor (beta chain) sequence. Clones were sequenced by immunoSEQ multiplex PCR, and TCRdb holds only the in-frame ones, with some missing. The sample lists some 1,100,000 clones, around 82% occurring once. The data derive from a study of shared clonotypes between healthy human individuals. J lost 2 bases, V lost 6 bases, and 3 bases had no gene match. CDR1 MNHNS and CDR2 SASEGT come from the germline V gene. CDR3 length: 15 amino acids. The sequence was obtained from a man between 18 and 35 years old in good health. Some clones in this sample may be carry-over from other donors' samples. Material for sequencing was memory CD4+ T cells from PBMCs. Documented subset: CD45RA-negative fraction. The chain has TRBV6-1 and TRBJ1-4; 10 bases align to TRBD1. The chain's CDR3 is CASRGTGDTNEKLFF. CDR3 bases: TGTGCCAGCAGGGGGACAGGGGATACTAATGAAAAACTGTTTTTT.